The clone carrying this T cell receptor beta chain was counted at least ten times. The antigen is undetermined. Using RNA template, CDR3s of TCR alpha and beta were amplified with iRepertoire arm-PCR. Tissue mRNA or PBMC total RNA, about 95-450 ng, went into one-step reverse transcription and amplification. TCRdb reprocessed the multiplex PCR reads via MiXCR and lists one record per CDR3 protein. The table includes approximately 100,000 distinct CDR3 sequences, 25% to 30% detected once. These data are taken from a study of glioma-infiltrating T cells. Findings and limits, study-wide: Only very few CDR3 sequences appeared in both tissue and blood. Non-neoplastic patients had below-expected tissue-blood divergence, while all gliomas exceeded expectation.

The V gene's germline CDR1 is DFQATT and CDR2 SNEGSKA (reference sequence). The CDR3 is 11 residues long. V was shortened by 3 bases and J by 6 bases, with 6 bases between the two germline ends. The sample was glioma tissue, nonneoplastic brain tissue, or PBMCs (not recorded which). This TCR was recovered from a human donor with low-grade glioma or glioblastoma, undergoing nonglioma brain surgery, or in good health (not recorded which). This rearrangement joins TRBV20-1 to TRBJ2-1, with D uncertain. CDR3 amino acids: CSARTFNEQFF. The DNA for the CDR3 is TGCAGTGCTAGGACTTTCAATGAGCAGTTCTTC.